This entry lists 25 T cell receptor beta chains sequenced from one sample in a study of blood T cell repertoires in COVID-19. Clones were sequenced by immunoSEQ multiplex PCR, and TCRdb holds only the in-frame ones, with some missing. The data hold approximately 210,000 clones, with almost 90% observed a single time. The material sequenced was peripheral blood. These receptors originate from a man between 18 and 29 years old with active or convalescent COVID-19.

The J gene is TRBJ2-7, the V gene TRBV11-2, with D possibly being TRBD1 (6 bases). Trimming took 1 base from V and 2 from J, leaving 12 bases between them. The CDR3 extends over 15 amino acids. Germline loops: CDR1 SGHAT, CDR2 FQNNGV. CDR3 coding DNA: TGTGCCAGCAGCTTAGGTCTGGGGGCCGCCTACGAGCAGTACTTC. Its protein is CASSLGLGAAYEQYF.

This chain links TRBV6-4 with TRBJ2-2, with 9 bases that match TRBD2. The CDR3 length is 17 residues. The J segment lost 8 bases and the V segment lost 2 bases, leaving 12 bases of the junction unmatched. Germline V gene data show CDR1 as MRHNA and CDR2 as SNTAGT. CDR3 protein: CASSDEPGTSMSGELFF. The CDR3 DNA is TGTGCCAGCAGTGACGAACCCGGGACTAGCATGTCAGGGGAGCTGTTTTTT.

This clone was recorded a few times. The chain couples TRBV4-3 to TRBJ1-2, with D unresolved. From germline, CDR1 is LGHNA and CDR2 YSLEER. The CDR3 runs to 16 residues. Trimming removed 0 bases from V and 4 bases from J, with 15 bases in between. CDR3 nucleotide sequence: TGCGCCAGCAGCCAAGATAGCCGTGTCTCCCCCTATGGCTACACCTTC. It is translated as CASSQDSRVSPYGYTF.

The rearrangement joins TRBV27 to TRBJ1-6; D is uncertain. CDR1 is MNHEY and CDR2 is SMNVEV in the germline V gene (reference sequence). V was pared by 3 bases and J by 10 bases, with 10 bases between. The CDR3 contains 13 residues. This CDR3 is CASSFSGNSPLHF. The CDR3 coding sequence is TGTGCCAGCAGTTTTTCGGGGAACTCACCCCTCCACTTT.

This clone was seen repeatedly, ten times or more. V usage is TRBV7-9 and J usage is TRBJ2-3; 14 nucleotides agree with TRBD2. The CDR3 runs 17 residues. Germline V gene sequence: CDR1 SEHNR, CDR2 FQNEAQ (reference sequence). With V trimmed by 5 bases and J by 4 bases, 8 bases remained unmatched. The CDR3 DNA reads as TGTGCCAGCAGCCCGTTGGGACTAGCGGGAGCGGCAGATACGCAGTATTTT. Residues: CASSPLGLAGAADTQYF.

The rearrangement uses TRBV5-1 and TRBJ2-7, with 8 positions matching TRBD1. The CDR3 has 15 amino acids. Losses at the gene ends were 0 bases for V and 5 bases for J; bases not matched to a gene: 7. Germline V gene sequence: CDR1 SGHRS, CDR2 YFSETQ. In DNA, the CDR3 is TGCGCCAGCAGCTTGGTGGGCAGGGGGCACAACGAGCAGTACTTC. Protein: CASSLVGRGHNEQYF. The variable domain in full, completed from reference TRBV5-1 and TRBJ2-7, reads KAGVTQTPRYLIKTRGQQVTLSCSPISGHRSVSWYQQTPGQGLQFLFEYFSETQRNKGNFPGRFSGRQFSNSRSEMNVSTLELGDSALYLCASSLVGRGHNEQYFGPGTRLTVT.

The V gene is TRBV7-2, the J gene TRBJ1-6, with D perhaps matching TRBD1 (6 bases). From germline, CDR1 is SGHTA and CDR2 FQGNSA. CDR3 length: 16 residues. V was trimmed by 2 bases and J by 9 bases, leaving 17 bases between them. The CDR3 loop reads CASSLIAGTGSSPLHF. The CDR3 region has the DNA TGTGCCAGCAGCTTAATCGCCGGAACAGGGAGTTCACCCCTCCACTTT.

This clone was observed many times. The chain links TRBV7-2 to TRBJ1-5; D is ambiguous. The V end was cut by 1 base, the J end by 4 bases, with 14 bases between. The CDR3 consists of 16 residues. The germline gives CDR1 SGHTA, CDR2 FQGNSA. CDR3 amino acids: CASSLGIGVGNQPQHF. As DNA, the CDR3 is TGTGCCAGCAGCTTAGGGATCGGGGTGGGGAATCAGCCCCAGCATTTT.

This rearrangement joins TRBV28 to TRBJ2-5; 11 nucleotides line up with TRBD1. V was clipped by 3 bases and J by 4 bases; unmatched bases: 7. This CDR3 has 16 amino acids. Germline V gene data show CDR1 as MDHEN and CDR2 as SYDVKM. This CDR3 reads CASSFPGTGGSETQYF. In DNA, the CDR3 is TGTGCCAGCAGTTTCCCCGGGACAGGGGGGTCAGAGACCCAGTACTTC.

The chain combines TRBV19 with TRBJ2-7, with TRBD2 matching 12 bases. The CDR3 is made up of 15 amino acids. Looked up from germline, CDR1 is LNHDA and CDR2 is SQIVND (reference sequence). After removal of 4 bases from V and 7 bases from J, the junction contained 8 bases not matched to a gene. The CDR3 DNA reads as TGTGCCAGTAGTAAATGGACTAGCGGGATGGGGGAGCAGTACTTC. This codes for CASSKWTSGMGEQYF.

The chain combines TRBV9 with TRBJ2-3, with D perhaps matching TRBD2 (6 bases). Germline CDR1 reads SGDLS; CDR2 reads YYNGEE. Deletions cut 2 bases from V and 0 bases from J, with 10 bases between. The CDR3 contains 15 residues. The CDR3 is CASSVRDSSTDTQYF. DNA for the CDR3: TGTGCCAGCAGCGTCCGGGACTCTAGCACAGATACGCAGTATTTT.

The rearrangement uses TRBV29-1 and TRBJ1-1; no firm D call. The V and J ends lost 3 bases and 0 bases respectively, with 17 bases between them. CDR3 length equals 16 residues. Germline V gene lookup returns CDR1 SQVTM and CDR2 ANQGSEA. CDR3 sequence: CSVDSQPNQVNTEAFF. Written as DNA, the CDR3 is TGCAGCGTTGATTCCCAGCCGAATCAGGTGAACACTGAAGCTTTCTTT.

This clone was observed a handful of times. The V call is TRBV7-5, the J call TRBJ2-3; the table's D call, TRBD2, was not checked against the DNA. TRBV7-5 is reported as a pseudogene. The CDR3 spans 17 residues. The CDR3 here is CARSPRPPAASTDTQYF. The CDR3 coding sequence is TGTGCCAGAAGCCCTAGACCTCCGGCGGCTAGCACAGATACGCAGTATTTT.

This clone was seen more than once but under ten times. This chain joins TRBV27 and TRBJ1-1; D is unresolved. The ends were cut back, 4 bases at V and 2 bases at J, with 8 bases in the middle. CDR1 and CDR2 (germline): MNHEY, SMNVEV (reference sequence). The CDR3 is 13 amino acids. CDR3 coding DNA: TGTGCCAGCAGTTCGGTTTTTAACACTGAAGCTTTCTTT. It specifies CASSSVFNTEAFF.

This clone was recorded only once. The CDR3 coding sequence is TGTGCCAGCAGCTTCGCGACTGAAGCTTTCTTT. Protein product: CASSFATEAFF. The rearrangement links TRBV11-2 to TRBJ1-1; D is unresolved. Trimming took off 3 bases at V and 5 bases at J, with 4 bases between the two ends. CDR3 length: 11 residues. Per the germline V gene, CDR1 is SGHAT and CDR2 is FQNNGV. The full variable domain, with the rest looked up from reference TRBV11-2 and TRBJ1-1, is EAGVAQSPRYKIIEKRQSVAFWCNPISGHATLYWYQQILGQGPKLLIQFQNNGVVDDSQLPKDRFSAERLKGVDSTLKIQPAKLEDSAVYLCASSFATEAFFGQGTRLTVV.

The rearrangement links TRBV27 to TRBJ2-7; 9 bases are a match to TRBD1. V lost 5 bases and J lost 5; bases outside the gene matches: 10. Looked up from germline, CDR1 is MNHEY and CDR2 is SMNVEV (reference sequence). The CDR3 consists of 15 residues. The DNA for the CDR3 is TGTGCCAGCAGTGTAACAGGGACAGGGTCTGACGAGCAGTACTTC. Protein sequence: CASSVTGTGSDEQYF.

The V gene is TRBV30, the J gene TRBJ2-1; TRBD2 matches at 10 bases. Germline V CDR1 and CDR2: GTSNPN, SVGIG (reference sequence). This CDR3 is built from 18 residues. The V gene end was trimmed by 4 bases and the J gene end by 4 bases; junction bases not matched to a gene: 16. CDR3 in DNA: TGTGCCTGGACCGAGCTGGTTCTAGCGGGAGTGAAATACAATGAGCAGTTCTTC. This sequence encodes CAWTELVLAGVKYNEQFF.

The chain is built from TRBV4-2 and TRBJ1-5; TRBD1 is a possible D gene (5 bases). The germline V gene encodes CDR1 LGHNA and CDR2 YNFKEQ. V lost 0 bases and J 3 bases, leaving 12 bases between the germline ends. This CDR3 region has 16 residues. CDR3 loop: CASSQDQGNTNQPQHF. As DNA, the CDR3 is TGTGCCAGCAGCCAAGATCAGGGAAACACCAATCAGCCCCAGCATTTT.

The V call is TRBV19, the J call TRBJ1-3; D is possibly TRBD1 (6 bases). This CDR3 comprises 18 residues. Deletions cut 0 bases from V and 0 bases from J, with 15 bases between. CDR1 and CDR2 from the germline V gene are LNHDA and SQIVND (reference sequence). This chain's CDR3 is CASSIDRATGSSGNTIYF. The CDR3 DNA is TGTGCCAGTAGTATAGATCGGGCGACAGGAAGCTCTGGAAACACCATATATTTT.

This chain's CDR3 is CASSLGGLAQSTDTQYF. As DNA, the CDR3 is TGTGCCAGCTCACTCGGAGGACTAGCCCAAAGCACAGATACGCAGTATTTT. V and J are TRBV18 and TRBJ2-3; 8 nucleotides align to TRBD2. This CDR3 region has 17 residues. Trimming at V came to 4 bases and at J to 0 bases, leaving 9 bases not matched to a gene. Germline V gene lookup returns CDR1 KGHSH and CDR2 LQKENI.

The chain recombines TRBV20-1 with TRBJ1-1; D gene unclear. CDR1 is DFQATT and CDR2 is SNEGSKA in the germline V gene (reference sequence). V was pared by 3 bases and J by 1 base, with 12 bases between. The CDR3 consists of 14 residues. The CDR3 nucleotides read TGCAGTGCTAGTCGGGGAGAGGGGAACACTGAAGCTTTCTTT. Amino acids: CSASRGEGNTEAFF.

The rearrangement uses TRBV3-1 (or the pseudogene TRBV3-2) and TRBJ2-7; 7 bases agree with TRBD1. Germline-derived CDR1 and CDR2 are LGHDT and YNNKEL (reference sequence). CDR3 length: 15 residues. The trim removed 4 bases at V and 2 bases at J, leaving 8 bases unmatched. Written as DNA, the CDR3 is TGTGCCAGCAGCCCAAACCCGGGACAGACCTACGAGCAGTACTTC. This encodes CASSPNPGQTYEQYF.

This clone occurred once. The chain links TRBV5-5 to TRBJ1-2, with TRBD1 matching 7 bases. The CDR3 has 14 residues. Germline V gives CDR1 SGHKS, CDR2 YYEKEE (reference sequence). Trimming cost V 4 bases and J 4 bases; bases outside gene matches: 7. The CDR3 DNA reads as TGTGCCAGCAGCACGGGGACAGCAGTCTATGGCTACACCTTC. It yields the protein CASSTGTAVYGYTF.

In this sample, this clone turned up once. The chain carries TRBV14 and TRBJ2-5, with D possibly TRBD1 on 5 matching bases. Germline V CDR1 and CDR2: SGHDN, FVKESK. There are 15 residues in the CDR3. Trimming shortened V by 1 base and J by 3 bases, and 12 bases separated the two germline ends. DNA of the CDR3: TGTGCCAGCAGCCAAGGGGCAGGGCCCGAAGAGACCCAGTACTTC. This gives the protein CASSQGAGPEETQYF.

The genes are TRBV7-9 and TRBJ1-1; a possible D gene is TRBD1 (5 bases). CDR1 is SEHNR, CDR2 FQNEAQ, per germline (reference sequence). The CDR3 sequence is 16 residues long. V was pared by 1 base and J by 4 bases, with 16 bases between. CDR3 in DNA: TGTGCCAGCAGCTTAGAGCTCGGGGCGGGGGTCACTGAAGCTTTCTTT. It specifies CASSLELGAGVTEAFF.